The source of this T cell receptor (beta chain) is a study of shared T cell receptors in the human thymus. Repertoires were generated with immunoSEQ multiplex PCR, while TCRdb's copy carries only in-frame clones and drops some. The table includes approximately 760,000 clones, approximately 85% detected once. Germline V gives CDR1 MNHEY, CDR2 SVGAGI. The V end was cut by 0 bases, the J end by 0 bases, with 8 bases between. The CDR3 is 16 residues long. Only a few counts were recorded for this clone. The sample was also linked to a second study, of human thymus T cells. From that paper: In thymic and blood repertoires alike, V and J usage looked biased.

The rearrangement uses TRBV6-5 and TRBJ2-2; a weak D match, TRBD1 (5 bases). The sequencing sample was made of thymocytes. The source of this sequence is a girl less than two years old with a congenital heart defect. The CDR3 reads CASSYSRQPNTGELFF. The CDR3 DNA reads as TGTGCCAGCAGTTACTCTAGACAGCCGAACACCGGGGAGCTGTTTTTT.